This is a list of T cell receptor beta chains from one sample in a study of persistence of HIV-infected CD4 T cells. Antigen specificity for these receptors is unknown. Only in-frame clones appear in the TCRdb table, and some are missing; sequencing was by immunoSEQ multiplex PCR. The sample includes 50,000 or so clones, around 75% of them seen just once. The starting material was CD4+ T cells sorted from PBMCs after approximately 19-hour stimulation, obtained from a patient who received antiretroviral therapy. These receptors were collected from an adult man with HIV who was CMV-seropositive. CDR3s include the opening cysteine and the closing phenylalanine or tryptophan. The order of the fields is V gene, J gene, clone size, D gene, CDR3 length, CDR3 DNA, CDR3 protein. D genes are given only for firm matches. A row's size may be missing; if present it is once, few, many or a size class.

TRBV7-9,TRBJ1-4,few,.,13,TGTGCCAGCAGCCCGGGACTGGATGAAAAACTGTTTTTT,CASSPGLDEKLFF
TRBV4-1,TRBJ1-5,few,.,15,TGCGCCAGCAGCCAAGATGGGAGGGGCGGTGCGCCCCAGCATTTT,CASSQDGRGGAPQHF
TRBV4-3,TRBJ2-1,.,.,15,TGCGCCAGCAGCCAACACCCCCTAAGTCCGGTAAGCCAGTTCTTC,CASSQHPLSPVSQFF
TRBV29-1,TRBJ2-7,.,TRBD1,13,TGCAGCGTCTACGGACAGGGGGCTGAAGAGCAGTACTTC,CSVYGQGAEEQYF
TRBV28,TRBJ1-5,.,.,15,TGTGCCAGCAGCCCCCCCGGGACACTTAGTCAGCCCCAGCATTTT,CASSPPGTLSQPQHF
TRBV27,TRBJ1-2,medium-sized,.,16,TGTGCCAGCAGTTTGCTAGGCCCCAGACGGAAGGATGGCTACACCTTC,CASSLLGPRRKDGYTF
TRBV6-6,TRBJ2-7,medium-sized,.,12,TGTGCCAGCAGCATGGACGGATACGAGCAGTACTTC,CASSMDGYEQYF
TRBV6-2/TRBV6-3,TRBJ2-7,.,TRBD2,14,TGTGCCAGCAGTTACGTTGCGGGAGTGGGAGAGCAGTACTTC,CASSYVAGVGEQYF
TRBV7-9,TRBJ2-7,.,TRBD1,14,TGTGCCAGCAGCCTGACCGGGACAGTAGGCGAGCAGTACTTC,CASSLTGTVGEQYF
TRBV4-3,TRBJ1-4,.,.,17,TGCGCCAGCAGCCAAGATTCGACGGGACGGAGTAATGAAAAACTGTTTTTT,CASSQDSTGRSNEKLFF
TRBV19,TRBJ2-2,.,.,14,TGTGCCAGTAGTATAGGCGGGGGCGTCGGGGAGCTGTTTTTT,CASSIGGGVGELFF
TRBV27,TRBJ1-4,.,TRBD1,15,TGTGCCAGCAGTTTGTGGTCAGGGGGGCGTGAAAAACTGTTTTTT,CASSLWSGGREKLFF
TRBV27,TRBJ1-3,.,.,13,TGTGCCAGCATGAGAACGACTGGAAACACCATATATTTT,CASMRTTGNTIYF
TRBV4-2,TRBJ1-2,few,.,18,TGTGCCAGCAGCCAAGATGTTTCGGGAAGTCTGCTTAACTATGGCTACACCTTC,CASSQDVSGSLLNYGYTF
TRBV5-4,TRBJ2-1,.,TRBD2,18,TGTGCCAGCAGACTTACTACTATAGCGGGGGGGCAGGGCAATGAGCAGTTCTTC,CASRLTTIAGGQGNEQFF
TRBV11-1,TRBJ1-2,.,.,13,TGTGCCAGCAGCTTAGCAGACGGGAGAGGCTACACCTTC,CASSLADGRGYTF
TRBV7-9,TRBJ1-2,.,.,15,TGTGCCAGCAGCTTAGCGTTCCAGTCTAACTATGGCTACACCTTC,CASSLAFQSNYGYTF
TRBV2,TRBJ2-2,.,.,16,TGTGCCAGCGGAGTGAAGAGGACTAACGGAACCGGGGAGCTGTTTTTT,CASGVKRTNGTGELFF
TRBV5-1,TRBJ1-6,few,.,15,TGCGCCAGCAGTCGAGAGCAGGGGAGGAATTCACCCCTCCACTTT,CASSREQGRNSPLHF
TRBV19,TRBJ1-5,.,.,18,TGTGCCAGTCGGGACTTCCTTCGGACGGCAACTAGCAATCAGCCCCAGCATTTT,CASRDFLRTATSNQPQHF